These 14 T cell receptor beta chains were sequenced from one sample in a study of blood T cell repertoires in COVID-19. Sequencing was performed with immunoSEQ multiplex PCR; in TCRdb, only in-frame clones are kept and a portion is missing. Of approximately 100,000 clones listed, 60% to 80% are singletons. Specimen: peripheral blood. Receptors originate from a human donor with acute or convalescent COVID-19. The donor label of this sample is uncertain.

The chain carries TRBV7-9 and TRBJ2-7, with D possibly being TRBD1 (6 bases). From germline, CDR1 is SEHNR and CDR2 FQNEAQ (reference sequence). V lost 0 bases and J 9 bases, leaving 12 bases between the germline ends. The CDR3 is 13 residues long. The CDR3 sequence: CASSLAQGQGQYV. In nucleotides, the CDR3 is TGTGCCAGCAGCTTAGCGCAGGGGCAAGGGCAGTACGTC.

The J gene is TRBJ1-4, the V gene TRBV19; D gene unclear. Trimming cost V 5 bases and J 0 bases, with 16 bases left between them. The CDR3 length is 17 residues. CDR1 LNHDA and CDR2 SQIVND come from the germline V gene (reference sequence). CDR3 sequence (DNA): TGTGCCAGTAGTCCCCGGACGGGATTTGCAACTAATGAAAAACTGTTTTTT. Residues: CASSPRTGFATNEKLFF.

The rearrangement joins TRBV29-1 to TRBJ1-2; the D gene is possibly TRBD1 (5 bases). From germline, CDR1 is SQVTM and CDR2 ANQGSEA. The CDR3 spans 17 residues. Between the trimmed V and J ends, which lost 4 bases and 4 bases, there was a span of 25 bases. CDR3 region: CSVVPPRQFSISYGYTF. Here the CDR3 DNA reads TGCAGCGTTGTTCCCCCCCGACAGTTTTCGATATCCTATGGCTACACCTTC.

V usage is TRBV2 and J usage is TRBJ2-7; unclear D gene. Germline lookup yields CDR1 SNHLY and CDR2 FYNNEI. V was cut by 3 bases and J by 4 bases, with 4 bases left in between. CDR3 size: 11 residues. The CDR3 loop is CASSDNYEQYF. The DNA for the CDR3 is TGTGCCAGCAGTGACAATTACGAGCAGTACTTC.

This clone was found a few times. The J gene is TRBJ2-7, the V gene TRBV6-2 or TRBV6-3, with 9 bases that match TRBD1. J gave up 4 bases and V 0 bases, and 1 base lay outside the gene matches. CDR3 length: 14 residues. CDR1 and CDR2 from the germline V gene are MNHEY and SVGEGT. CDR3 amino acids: CASSYSGQGYEQYF. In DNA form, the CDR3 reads TGTGCCAGCAGTTACTCGGGACAGGGTTACGAGCAGTACTTC.

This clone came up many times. The CDR3 nucleotides read TGCGCCAGCAATGAACTCGGGACTGCGAGCTCCTACGAGCAGTACTTC. Translating gives CASNELGTASSYEQYF. V is TRBV10-2 and J is TRBJ2-7; D possibly corresponds to TRBD2 (6 bases). V was pared by 7 bases and J by 0 bases, with 19 bases between. The germline gives CDR1 WSHSY, CDR2 SAAADI. The CDR3 has 16 amino acids.

CDR3 amino acids: CASSRSPRAGYTF. The CDR3 nucleotides are TGTGCCAGCAGTAGGAGCCCAAGAGCGGGCTACACCTTC. This chain connects TRBV2 to TRBJ1-2; D is unresolved. Trimming cost V 5 bases and J 8 bases, with 15 bases left between them. The CDR3 consists of 13 residues. Germline values: CDR1 SNHLY, CDR2 FYNNEI.

CDR3 loop: CASSQSGPLYEQYF. The CDR3 nucleotides are TGTGCCAGCAGCCAGTCTGGGCCCCTCTACGAGCAGTACTTC. The genes are TRBV7-6 and TRBJ2-7; D gene uncertain. The CDR3 is 14 amino acids. Germline V CDR1 and CDR2: SGHVS, FNYEAQ. V shed 5 bases and J shed 3 bases, with 14 bases lying between them.

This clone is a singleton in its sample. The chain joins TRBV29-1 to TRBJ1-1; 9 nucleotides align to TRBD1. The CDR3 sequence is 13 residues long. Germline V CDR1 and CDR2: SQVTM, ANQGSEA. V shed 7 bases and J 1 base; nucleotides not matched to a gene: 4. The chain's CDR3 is CSAGTGPNTEAFF. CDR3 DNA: TGCAGCGCTGGGACAGGGCCGAACACTGAAGCTTTCTTT.

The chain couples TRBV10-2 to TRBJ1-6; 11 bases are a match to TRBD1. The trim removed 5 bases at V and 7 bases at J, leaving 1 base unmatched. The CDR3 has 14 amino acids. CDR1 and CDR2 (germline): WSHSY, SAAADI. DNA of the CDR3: TGCGCCAGCAGTCGGGACAGGGGGAATTCACCCCTCCACTTT. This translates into CASSRDRGNSPLHF.

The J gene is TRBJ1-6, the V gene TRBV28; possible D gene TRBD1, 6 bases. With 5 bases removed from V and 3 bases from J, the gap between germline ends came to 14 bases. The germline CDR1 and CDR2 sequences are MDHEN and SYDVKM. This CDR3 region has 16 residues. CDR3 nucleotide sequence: TGTGCCAGCAGTCCCGGCCCAGGGGACTATAATTCACCCCTCCACTTT. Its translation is CASSPGPGDYNSPLHF.

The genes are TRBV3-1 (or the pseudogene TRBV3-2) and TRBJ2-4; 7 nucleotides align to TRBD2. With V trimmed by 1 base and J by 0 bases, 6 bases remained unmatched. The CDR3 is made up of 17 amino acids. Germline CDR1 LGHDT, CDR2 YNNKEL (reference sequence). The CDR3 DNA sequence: TGTGCCAGCAGCCAAGGGCTAGCGGTGGGAGCCAAAAACATTCAGTACTTC. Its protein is CASSQGLAVGAKNIQYF.

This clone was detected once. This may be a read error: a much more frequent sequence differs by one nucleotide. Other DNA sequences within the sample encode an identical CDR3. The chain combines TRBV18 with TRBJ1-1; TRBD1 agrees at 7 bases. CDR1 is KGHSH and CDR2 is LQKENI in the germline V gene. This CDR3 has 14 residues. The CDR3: CASSLRDSNTEAFF. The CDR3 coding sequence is TGTGCCAGCTCACTCCGGGACAGCAACACCGAAGCTTTCTTT. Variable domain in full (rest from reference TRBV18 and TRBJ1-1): NAGVMQNPRHLVRRRGQEARLRCSPMKGHSHVYWYRQLPEEGLKFMVYLQKENIIDESGMPKERFSAEFPKEGPSILRIQQVVRGDSAAYFCASSLRDSNTEAFFGQGTRLTVV.

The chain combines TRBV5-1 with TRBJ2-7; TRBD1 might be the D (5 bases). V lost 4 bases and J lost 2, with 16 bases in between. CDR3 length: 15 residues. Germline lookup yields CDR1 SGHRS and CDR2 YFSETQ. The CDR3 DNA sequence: TGCGCCAGCAGCGTGGCCGCGACAGATACCTACGAGCAGTACTTC. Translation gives CASSVAATDTYEQYF. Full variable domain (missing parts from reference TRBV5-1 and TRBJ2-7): KAGVTQTPRYLIKTRGQQVTLSCSPISGHRSVSWYQQTPGQGLQFLFEYFSETQRNKGNFPGRFSGRQFSNSRSEMNVSTLELGDSALYLCASSVAATDTYEQYFGPGTRLTVT.